The rows below give T cell receptor beta chains drawn from one sample of a study of cytomegalovirus exposure and HLA in healthy donors. TCRdb's copy holds only in-frame clones and misses some; the assay was immunoSEQ multiplex PCR. Among 150,000 to 200,000 clones, approximately 81% were seen once, and the ten largest hold about 2.2%. Source material: PBMCs. These receptors all stem from a woman in her forties or fifties in good health and CMV-seronegative. Each CDR3 is given with its conserved first and last residue. Each record gives: clone size, D gene, J gene, V gene, CDR3 length, CDR3 DNA, CDR3 protein. A D gene is named only where the DNA matches it firmly. Expanded clones are given a class, and other clones once, few, many or no size at all.

-,-,TRBJ1-5,TRBV6-1,15,TGTGCCAGCAGACCACAGGGTTCAGGCAATCAGCCCCAGCATTTT,CASRPQGSGNQPQHF
-,-,TRBJ2-6,TRBV18,17,TGTGCCAGCTCACCATTGGCAGGCGACTCTGGGGCCAACGTCCTGACTTTC,CASSPLAGDSGANVLTF
few,-,TRBJ2-3,TRBV15,20,TGTGCCACCAGCAGAGATCCACTCTTCGAGGGGGGGGCACACACAGATACGCAGTATTTT,CATSRDPLFEGGAHTDTQYF
once,-,TRBJ2-2,TRBV4-2,19,TGTGCCAGCAGCCGAGAGTCATGGAGACAGGGAGGACTCACCGGGGAGCTGTTTTTT,CASSRESWRQGGLTGELFF
-,TRBD2,TRBJ2-1,TRBV7-8,16,TGTGCCAGCAGCTTAGGAGTAGCGGGAGGGGACAATGAGCAGTTCTTC,CASSLGVAGGDNEQFF
-,TRBD2,TRBJ2-3,TRBV6-1,17,TGTGCCAGCAGTGAAAGGGGTGGCCTAGCGGGAACAGATACGCAGTATTTT,CASSERGGLAGTDTQYF
-,-,TRBJ2-3,TRBV10-3,14,TGTGCCATCAGAAGGCAGGGCTCAGGAGATACGCAGTATTTT,CAIRRQGSGDTQYF
-,TRBD1,TRBJ2-3,TRBV19,15,TGTGCCAGTAGCCCCGGGACAGGGCTTGCAGATACGCAGTATTTT,CASSPGTGLADTQYF
-,TRBD1,TRBJ1-1,TRBV5-1,14,TGCGCCAGCACCAAACAGGGGTCCGGCACTGAAGCTTTCTTT,CASTKQGSGTEAFF
once,-,TRBJ1-5,TRBV10-3,13,TGTGCCATCTCACAGGCGTACAATCAGCCCCAGCATTTT,CAISQAYNQPQHF
-,TRBD1,TRBJ1-3,TRBV28,16,TGTGCCAGCAGTGGGACAGGGACAGGCGAGAGAAACACCATATATTTT,CASSGTGTGERNTIYF
-,TRBD1,TRBJ1-5,TRBV11-2,15,TGTGCCAGCAGCGGGGGACAGTATAGCAATCAGCCCCAGCATTTT,CASSGGQYSNQPQHF
-,-,TRBJ1-5,TRBV18,13,TGTGCCAGCTCACTGGACAGCGTTCAGCCCCAGCATTTT,CASSLDSVQPQHF
-,-,TRBJ2-7,TRBV7-2,12,TGTGCCAGCAGCTCACAGGGCTACGAGCAGTACTTC,CASSSQGYEQYF
-,-,TRBJ1-1,TRBV6-4,14,TGTGCCAGCAGTGACGGGGGGACGAACACTGAAGCTTTCTTT,CASSDGGTNTEAFF
once,TRBD1,TRBJ2-3,TRBV5-1,17,TGCGCCAGCAGCCGGGCCCGGACAGGGGATTACACAGATACGCAGTATTTT,CASSRARTGDYTDTQYF
-,-,TRBJ1-2,TRBV2,13,TGTGCCAGCGGCCGTGGGGGCACGTACGGCTACACCTTC,CASGRGGTYGYTF
-,-,TRBJ2-7,TRBV19,14,TGTGCCAGTAGTATCCAGCGAGGCCGGGACGAGCAGTACTTC,CASSIQRGRDEQYF
-,-,TRBJ1-2,TRBV10-3,13,TGTGCCATCAATCTGGGGCTCTCAGATGGCTACACCTTC,CAINLGLSDGYTF
-,-,TRBJ1-1,TRBV7-6,15,TGTGCCAGCAGCTTAGACAGGGAGACAACGTCCTTGGCTTTCTTT,CASSLDRETTSLAFF
once,TRBD1,TRBJ2-1,TRBV19,14,TGTGCCAGTAGTATAAGGGACAGAAACAATGAGCAGTTCTTC,CASSIRDRNNEQFF
-,-,TRBJ1-1,TRBV18,14,TGTGCCAGCTCACCACGGGCGGGAGACACTGAAGCTTTCTTT,CASSPRAGDTEAFF
-,TRBD1,TRBJ1-5,TRBV7-3,15,TGTGCCAGCAGCTCCACAGGGGGTGGAAATCAGCCCCAGCATTTT,CASSSTGGGNQPQHF
-,-,TRBJ2-2,TRBV18,18,TGTGCCAGCTCACCGAAAGGGGGAGGGATGGCGAACACCGGGGAGCTGTTTTTT,CASSPKGGGMANTGELFF
few,-,TRBJ1-2,TRBV6-6,13,TGTGCCAGCAGAACAGGCGCTAACTATGGCTACACCTTC,CASRTGANYGYTF
-,TRBD2,TRBJ2-3,TRBV7-7,17,TGTGCCAGCAGCCCAAAGGGACTAGCGGGGGCGTCAGATACGCAGTATTTT,CASSPKGLAGASDTQYF
-,TRBD1,TRBJ2-2,TRBV5-1,16,TGCGCCAGCAGTCCGCCCGGGACAGGGGACACCGGGGAGCTGTTTTTT,CASSPPGTGDTGELFF
-,TRBD2,TRBJ2-1,TRBV15,17,TGTGCCACCAGTACCTTTAGCGGGAGCCTTAACTACAATGAGCAGTTCTTC,CATSTFSGSLNYNEQFF
-,-,TRBJ1-2,TRBV18,15,TGTGCCAGCTCCCCCGGGACGGGAGCTAACTATGGCTACACCTTC,CASSPGTGANYGYTF
-,TRBD1,TRBJ1-3,TRBV7-2,14,TGTGCCAGCAGCTCCAGGGGGCGCGAAAACACCATATATTTT,CASSSRGRENTIYF
-,-,TRBJ1-6,TRBV7-9,11,TGTGCCAGCAGCTTACGTTCACCCCTCCACTTT,CASSLRSPLHF
-,TRBD1,TRBJ1-2,TRBV5-4,15,TGTGCCAGCAGCCAAGATCGAGACAGGGGAAATGGCTACACCTTC,CASSQDRDRGNGYTF
once,-,TRBJ1-1,TRBV7-9,14,TGTTCCAGCAGCTTACTGGCCCTGAACACTGAAGCTTTCTTT,CSSSLLALNTEAFF
-,TRBD2,TRBJ2-7,TRBV15,14,TGTGCCACCAGCAGCGGACTAGCGGGGTACGAGCAGTACTTC,CATSSGLAGYEQYF
-,TRBD1,TRBJ2-2,TRBV7-6,14,TGTGCCAGCAGCTGGACAGGCCGCACCGGGGAGCTGTTTTTT,CASSWTGRTGELFF
-,TRBD1,TRBJ2-1,TRBV6-4,14,TGTGCCAGCAGCCCCGGGACAGGGGCCAATGAGCAGTTCTTC,CASSPGTGANEQFF
-,TRBD1,TRBJ2-6,TRBV28,15,TGTGCCAGCAGAAAGACAGGGACTGGGGCCAACGTCCTGACTTTC,CASRKTGTGANVLTF
-,TRBD1,TRBJ1-4,TRBV14,17,TGTGCCAGCAGCCATAGACAGGGGGCAAGGACTAATGAAAAACTGTTTTTT,CASSHRQGARTNEKLFF
-,TRBD2,TRBJ2-1,TRBV4-3,15,TGCGCCAGCAGCCAGAATCTACGAGCGGGAGGTGAGCAGTTCTTC,CASSQNLRAGGEQFF